One and the same sample provided the 3 T cell receptor beta chains below, sequenced in a study of beta chain features in type 1 diabetes. The study reverse transcribed the entire isolated RNA, so it sequenced expressed TCRB transcripts. Clones were read by immunoSEQ multiplex PCR, and TCRdb kept only the in-frame ones, dropping some. The profile shows about 400,000 clones, around 12% of them singletons. The sample consisted of naive CD4+ T cells from blood. These receptors were collected from a man younger than 30 in good health.

This clone was observed a handful of times. This rearrangement joins TRBV18 to TRBJ2-7, with D maybe TRBD2 (6 bases). The CDR3 consists of 15 residues. CDR1 is KGHSH and CDR2 is LQKENI in the germline V gene. V lost 3 bases, J lost 6 bases, and 18 bases lay in between. CDR3 DNA: TGTGCCAGCTCACCCCGGTCGGGGGACGGGGGCGAGCAGTACTTC. It yields the protein CASSPRSGDGGEQYF.

This clone was observed a handful of times. V is TRBV6-5 and J is TRBJ1-1; D gene unclear. CDR3 size: 13 residues. The germline CDR1 and CDR2 sequences are MNHEY and SVGAGI. V dropped 0 bases and J dropped 3 bases, with 5 bases sitting between them. In DNA form, the CDR3 reads TGTGCCAGCAGTTACTCGAGGGACACTGAAGCTTTCTTT. Amino acids: CASSYSRDTEAFF.

This clone came up a few times. The genes are TRBV30 and TRBJ2-5, with D unclear. V lost 3 bases and J 4 bases, leaving 9 bases between the germline ends. The germline V gene encodes CDR1 GTSNPN and CDR2 SVGIG (reference sequence). CDR3 length equals 12 residues. CDR3 bases: TGTGCCTGGAGCAGAGGCCGAGAGACCCAGTACTTC. This codes for CAWSRGRETQYF.